Each of the 30 T cell receptor beta chains below was sequenced from the same sample in a study of blood T cell repertoires in COVID-19. Using immunoSEQ multiplex PCR, the repertoire was profiled, and TCRdb retains in-frame clones only, with some absent. The sample yields around 250,000 clones, around 87% seen once. What was sequenced was peripheral blood. The source is a man aged 18 to 30 with active or convalescent COVID-19.

This clone turned up a few times. The rearrangement joins TRBV6-6 to TRBJ1-5, with 8 bases lining up with TRBD1. The CDR3 consists of 15 residues. V was clipped by 6 bases and J by 1 base; unmatched bases: 5. The V gene's germline CDR1 is MNHNY and CDR2 SVGAGI (reference sequence). CDR3 sequence (DNA): TGTGCCAGCAGACCACAGGGGGGGAGCAATCAGCCCCAGCATTTT. Translated, it gives CASRPQGGSNQPQHF.

This chain connects TRBV10-3 to TRBJ1-6; no clear D. The CDR3 sequence is 14 residues long. V lost 5 bases to trimming and J lost 5 bases, with 10 bases between them. Per germline, CDR1 ENHRY and CDR2 SYGVKD. The CDR3 loop is CAISRDKNNSPLHF. The CDR3 DNA reads TGTGCCATCAGTCGCGACAAGAATAATTCACCCCTCCACTTT.

V gene TRBV5-1 combines with J gene TRBJ2-5; D may be TRBD2 (6 bases). Trimming removed 3 bases from V and 5 bases from J, with 14 bases in between. Germline-derived CDR1 and CDR2 are SGHRS and YFSETQ. The CDR3 is made up of 14 amino acids. CDR3: CASSWGTSRETQYF. For the CDR3, the DNA is TGCGCCAGCAGCTGGGGGACTTCCCGGGAGACCCAGTACTTC.

CDR3 protein: CASSDSAASTDTQYF. CDR3 nucleotide sequence: TGTGCCAGCAGTGACTCTGCGGCTAGCACAGATACGCAGTATTTT. The rearrangement links TRBV6-4 to TRBJ2-3; no firm D call. The CDR3 is 15 amino acids. The germline CDR1 and CDR2 sequences are MRHNA and SNTAGT. V gave up 0 bases and J gave up 0 bases, with 7 bases separating them.

The chain recombines TRBV5-6 with TRBJ2-3; no clear D. This CDR3 comprises 15 residues. V gave up 7 bases and J gave up 1 base, with 16 bases separating them. From germline, CDR1 is SGHDT and CDR2 YYEEEE. This CDR3 is CASPLAAEGTDTQYF. In DNA form, the CDR3 reads TGTGCCAGCCCGCTTGCGGCGGAAGGCACAGATACGCAGTATTTT.

The sample holds one count of this clone. The rearrangement joins TRBV24-1 to TRBJ1-3, with D perhaps TRBD1 (5 bases). There are 19 residues in the CDR3. V shed 3 bases and J shed 0 bases, with 20 bases lying between them. From germline, CDR1 is KGHDR and CDR2 SFDVKD. The CDR3, as DNA: TGTGCCACCAGTGATCTAATTGCCGGACACTCCAGCTCTGGAAACACCATATATTTT. Its protein product is CATSDLIAGHSSSGNTIYF.

V is TRBV12-3 or TRBV12-4 and J is TRBJ2-3; D may be TRBD2 (6 bases). V lost 8 bases and J lost 4, with 10 bases in between. CDR3 size: 12 residues. In DNA, the CDR3 is TGTGCCAGCTCGGGGGTATCAGATACGCAGTATTTT. Amino acid sequence: CASSGVSDTQYF.

This chain joins TRBV2 and TRBJ1-1; 7 bases are shared with TRBD1. This CDR3 has 13 amino acids. Trimming at V came to 4 bases and at J to 4 bases, leaving 3 bases not matched to a gene. Germline CDR1 is SNHLY and CDR2 is FYNNEI. CDR3 nucleotide sequence: TGTGCCAGCAGTGTGACAGGGTTCACTGAAGCTTTCTTT. As protein: CASSVTGFTEAFF. Complete variable domain (other parts from reference TRBV2 and TRBJ1-1): EPEVTQTPSHQVTQMGQEVILRCVPISNHLYFYWYRQILGQKVEFLVSFYNNEISEKSEIFDDQFSVERPDGSNFTLKIRSTKLEDSAMYFCASSVTGFTEAFFGQGTRLTVV.

J is TRBJ1-2 and V is TRBV28; 8 bases agree with TRBD1. CDR3 length equals 15 residues. Germline CDR1 MDHEN, CDR2 SYDVKM. V lost 7 bases and J lost 2; bases outside the gene matches: 9. The CDR3 spells CASIIDNRGNYGYTF. CDR3 DNA: TGTGCCAGCATTATCGATAACAGGGGGAACTATGGCTACACCTTC.

V usage is TRBV19 and J usage is TRBJ1-6; 8 bases fit TRBD1. Trimming at V came to 11 bases and at J to 6 bases, leaving 12 bases not matched to a gene. The CDR3 covers 15 residues. Germline V gene lookup returns CDR1 LNHDA and CDR2 SQIVND (reference sequence). The CDR3 nucleotides read TGTGCCTCCCAAAGCAGGGGGCGGGTTAATTCACCCCTCCACTTT. Its translation is CASQSRGRVNSPLHF.

The chain joins TRBV13 to TRBJ1-6; 10 bases fit TRBD1. The V gene's germline CDR1 is PRHDT and CDR2 FYEKMQ (reference sequence). J was trimmed by 7 bases and V by 0 bases; bases with no gene match: 9. The length of the CDR3 is 18 residues. The CDR3 sequence is CASSLGGTGAFLNSPLHF. DNA of the CDR3: TGTGCCAGCAGCTTAGGTGGGACAGGGGCCTTCTTAAATTCACCCCTCCACTTT.

The chain combines TRBV30 with TRBJ1-6, with a tentative D call TRBD1 (6 bases). The CDR3 has 13 amino acids. The germline gives CDR1 GTSNPN, CDR2 SVGIG (reference sequence). V was pared by 0 bases and J by 7 bases, with 7 bases between. This CDR3 is CAWSVRGNSPLHF. For the CDR3, the DNA is TGTGCCTGGAGTGTAAGGGGGAATTCACCCCTCCACTTT.

The chain uses TRBV29-1 and TRBJ2-2; D may be TRBD2 (5 bases). Germline CDR1 and CDR2: SQVTM and ANQGSEA. The length of the CDR3 is 12 residues. Trimming left V 5 bases short and J 4 bases short, with 8 bases between. CDR3 in DNA: TGCAGCGTTTCCGGGATCACCGGGGAGCTGTTTTTT. It specifies CSVSGITGELFF.

The chain carries TRBV29-1 and TRBJ1-2; TRBD1 aligns across 10 bases. Germline CDR1 is SQVTM and CDR2 is ANQGSEA. V trimming: 5 bases; J trimming: 3 bases; junction bases outside the gene matches: 12. This CDR3 is built from 16 residues. The CDR3 loop is CSVPRYGTGVDYGYTF. The DNA of the CDR3 is TGCAGCGTTCCGCGCTACGGGACAGGGGTGGACTATGGCTACACCTTC. The complete variable domain, with remaining parts taken from reference TRBV29-1 and TRBJ1-2, reads SAVISQKPSRDICQRGTSLTIQCQVDSQVTMMFWYRQQPGQSLTLIATANQGSEATYESGFVIDKFPISRPNLTFSTLTVSNMSPEDSSIYLCSVPRYGTGVDYGYTFGSGTRLTVV.

The chain uses TRBV12-5 and TRBJ1-1, with D maybe TRBD1 (5 bases). Per germline, CDR1 LGHNT and CDR2 FRNRAP. V lost 2 bases, J lost 1 base, and 14 bases lay in between. The CDR3 runs to 16 residues. The CDR3 loop reads CASGLSGLHKNTEAFF. The CDR3 coding sequence is TGTGCTAGTGGTTTGTCGGGACTACATAAGAACACTGAAGCTTTCTTT.

This clone occurred many times. The V call is TRBV15, the J call TRBJ1-5; the D gene is possibly TRBD1 (6 bases). With 1 base removed from V and 4 bases from J, the gap between germline ends came to 8 bases. The CDR3 contains 14 residues. Germline CDR1 reads LNHNV; CDR2 reads YYDKDF (reference sequence). The CDR3 nucleotides are TGTGCCACCAGCAGAGCAGGGGTGAATCAGCCCCAGCATTTT. Translated, it gives CATSRAGVNQPQHF.

The V and J genes are TRBV27 and TRBJ1-2, with D possibly matching TRBD1 (6 bases). This CDR3 region has 15 residues. V lost 5 bases and J 6 bases, leaving 19 bases between the germline ends. Germline values: CDR1 MNHEY, CDR2 SMNVEV (reference sequence). CDR3 region: CASSPGQFPPHGYTF. As DNA, the CDR3 is TGTGCCAGCAGTCCAGGACAGTTTCCGCCCCATGGCTACACCTTC.

This clone was observed a single time. J is TRBJ2-3 and V is TRBV12-3 or TRBV12-4; D gene ambiguous. This CDR3 comprises 12 residues. Trimming shortened V by 7 bases and J by 6 bases, and 11 bases separated the two germline ends. CDR3 sequence reads: CASNFNEDTQYF. Here the CDR3 DNA reads TGTGCCAGCAACTTTAATGAGGATACGCAGTATTTT.

The V gene is TRBV7-3, the J gene TRBJ1-1; 7 bases match TRBD1. Germline V gene sequence: CDR1 SGHTA, CDR2 FQGTGA. V shed 5 bases, J shed 3 bases, and the junction held 3 bases outside the gene matches. The CDR3 runs to 13 residues. CDR3 sequence reads: CASSPDRDTEAFF. The CDR3 DNA sequence: TGTGCCAGCAGCCCAGACAGGGACACTGAAGCTTTCTTT.

The rearrangement joins TRBV7-2 to TRBJ1-2, with 9 nucleotides matching TRBD1. The junction had 4 bases not matched to a gene; V was cut back by 1 base and J by 4 bases. Germline V lookup: CDR1 SGHTA, CDR2 FQGNSA. CDR3 length equals 15 residues. The DNA for the CDR3 is TGTGCCAGCAGCTTAGGGGGACAGGGAACCTATGGCTACACCTTC. Translated, it gives CASSLGGQGTYGYTF.

The J gene is TRBJ1-2, the V gene TRBV9, with D tentatively TRBD1 (6 bases). Deletions cut 3 bases from V and 8 bases from J, with 11 bases between. CDR1 and CDR2 (germline): SGDLS, YYNGEE. The CDR3 covers 12 residues. CDR3 residues: CASSGQGPGYTF. The DNA of the CDR3 is TGTGCCAGCAGCGGCCAGGGGCCCGGCTACACCTTC.

The chain employs TRBV7-8 and TRBJ2-3, with no clear D. Trimming pared 2 bases from V and 2 bases from J, leaving 11 bases between. The CDR3 is made up of 15 amino acids. CDR1 SGHVS and CDR2 FQNEAQ come from the germline V gene. The chain's CDR3 is CASSLRRRFTDTQYF. Written as DNA, the CDR3 is TGTGCCAGCAGCTTACGCCGGAGATTCACAGATACGCAGTATTTT.

The chain couples TRBV10-1 to TRBJ2-1, with TRBD1 matching over 8 bases. CDR1 and CDR2 (germline): WNHNN, SYGVQD (reference sequence). The CDR3 has 13 residues. V was clipped by 10 bases and J by 5 bases; unmatched bases: 7. In nucleotides, the CDR3 is TGCGCCACATCAGGGGGCCCGAACAATGAGCAGTTCTTC. This gives the protein CATSGGPNNEQFF.

This clone was found a few times. The chain links TRBV2 to TRBJ1-2, with 7 bases identical to TRBD1. The V and J ends lost 4 bases and 5 bases, in that order; junction bases with no gene match: 4. CDR1 is SNHLY, CDR2 FYNNEI, per germline. This CDR3 is 13 amino acids long. CDR3 nucleotides: TGTGCCAGCAGTGTCAGGGGGTGGTATGGCTACACCTTC. Its protein product is CASSVRGWYGYTF.

This chain connects TRBV5-1 to TRBJ2-7, with D possibly being TRBD2 (6 bases). V was shortened by 0 bases and J by 7 bases, with 8 bases between the two germline ends. The CDR3 spans 12 residues. From germline, CDR1 is SGHRS and CDR2 YFSETQ. This CDR3 reads CASSLEEGEQYF. The CDR3 nucleotides are TGCGCCAGCAGCTTGGAGGAGGGTGAGCAGTACTTC. The full variable domain, with the rest looked up from reference TRBV5-1 and TRBJ2-7, is KAGVTQTPRYLIKTRGQQVTLSCSPISGHRSVSWYQQTPGQGLQFLFEYFSETQRNKGNFPGRFSGRQFSNSRSEMNVSTLELGDSALYLCASSLEEGEQYFGPGTRLTVT.

The chain employs TRBV2 and TRBJ2-3; 14 nucleotides align to TRBD2. The J segment lost 7 bases and the V segment lost 4 bases, leaving 7 bases of the junction unmatched. The germline CDR1 and CDR2 sequences are SNHLY and FYNNEI. The length of the CDR3 is 16 residues. The chain's CDR3 is CASSGLAGGHAYTQYF. In DNA, the CDR3 is TGTGCCAGCAGTGGACTAGCGGGAGGGCACGCCTATACGCAGTATTTT.

The chain is built from TRBV28 and TRBJ1-4, with D possibly being TRBD1 (6 bases). Trimming took 4 bases from V and 4 from J, leaving 13 bases between them. The CDR3 totals 15 residues. In germline, CDR1 is MDHEN, CDR2 SYDVKM. The CDR3 nucleotides are TGTGCCAGCAGTTCTCCACAGGGTAATAATGAAAAACTGTTTTTT. It encodes CASSSPQGNNEKLFF.

This clone showed up just once. The CDR3 loop is CASSASGNQETQYF. The DNA for the CDR3 is TGTGCCAGCAGCGCTAGCGGGAACCAAGAGACCCAGTACTTC. This rearrangement joins TRBV9 to TRBJ2-5; 9 positions agree with TRBD2. J gave up 0 bases and V 3 bases, and 0 bases lay outside the gene matches. Germline-derived CDR1 and CDR2 are SGDLS and YYNGEE. The CDR3 has 14 amino acids.

In its sample, this clone was seen a few times. The gene calls are TRBV6-5 and TRBJ2-7; 7 bases align to TRBD2. Germline values: CDR1 MNHEY, CDR2 SVGAGI. This CDR3 has 12 amino acids. Germline trimming cut 10 bases from V and 2 bases from J; bases unmatched to any gene: 5. CDR3 sequence (DNA): TGTGCCACCCGGGACTACACCTACGAGCAGTACTTC. Its translation is CATRDYTYEQYF.

Concerning this clone: The sample contains more than one DNA sequence encoding this CDR3. The chain uses TRBV30 and TRBJ2-1; 14 bases match TRBD2. Germline V CDR1 and CDR2: GTSNPN, SVGIG (reference sequence). The V and J ends lost 2 bases and 6 bases, in that order; junction bases with no gene match: 3. The CDR3 contains 15 residues. DNA for the CDR3: TGTGCCTGGAGTTTAGGACTAGCGGGGGGCAATGAGCAGTTCTTC. It specifies CAWSLGLAGGNEQFF.